This entry features one T cell receptor beta chain sequence. This sample is part of a study of PD-1 blockade in mismatch repair-deficient tumors. Germline V gene sequence: CDR1 MDHEN, CDR2 SYDVKM. V lost 4 bases and J lost 7; bases outside the gene matches: 29. The CDR3 is made up of 21 amino acids. TCRdb's copy holds only in-frame clones and misses some; the assay was immunoSEQ multiplex PCR. The profile covers some 15,000 clones, with over 75% appearing a single time and about 1.5% taken by the ten largest. Sequencing used PBMCs, obtained about 22 weeks after starting pembrolizumab. The gene calls are TRBV28 and TRBJ2-7; 9 bases are shared with TRBD1. This TCR came from an adult with mismatch repair-deficient cancer. CDR3 loop: CASSYDMGQGWDREWDREQYF. The CDR3, as DNA: TGTGCCAGCAGTTACGACATGGGACAGGGCTGGGACCGCGAGTGGGATCGGGAGCAGTACTTC.